The clone carrying this TCR beta chain was seen more than once but under ten times. Its antigen remains unknown. These data are taken from a study of response to subunit inactivated influenza vaccine. Whole-study results and caveats: T cells newly recruited by each seasonal influenza vaccination are few, the authors suggested.

From the RT-PCR reads, TCRdb called clonotypes with MiXCR, one entry per CDR3 protein. The data contain a few hundred thousand distinct CDR3 sequences, approximately 12% of them seen just once; the ten biggest clones take up about 7.8%. CDR3 length: 15 amino acids. The V gene end was trimmed by 5 bases and the J gene end by 1 base; junction bases not matched to a gene: 5. The germline gives CDR1 LNHNV, CDR2 YYDKDF (reference sequence). This chain uses TRBV15 with TRBJ2-5; 9 nucleotides line up with TRBD2. This receptor was identified in a man aged 50-60 years who received an inactivated influenza vaccine. This sample comprised non-naive T cells sorted from PBMCs, obtained less than 15 days before vaccination. CDR3 loop: CATSPIAGAQETQYF. CDR3 coding DNA: TGTGCCACCAGCCCGATAGCGGGGGCCCAAGAGACCCAGTACTTC.